This T cell receptor (beta chain) was found in a study of cytomegalovirus exposure and HLA in healthy donors. Study results and limitations: Accurate prediction of most subjects' HLA-A and HLA-B alleles from TCR beta sequences was reported. What was likely a sequencing artifact was a cluster of highly shared sequence variants. Presence/absence analyses assumed roughly uniform sequencing depth across donors.

The CDR3 runs 15 residues. Germline V lookup: CDR1 SGHRS, CDR2 YFSETQ. V shed 0 bases, J shed 2 bases, and the junction held 2 bases outside the gene matches. Notes on this clone: What it recognizes is unknown.

PCR employed 60 Vbeta and 13 Jbeta primers. Libraries were prepared by immunoSEQ multiplex PCR; TCRdb keeps only in-frame clonotypes and omits some of them. In the table there are 80,000 to 100,000 clones, about 81% of which are singletons. The V call is TRBV5-1, the J call TRBJ2-7, with 10 bases identical to TRBD2. The specimen sequenced was PBMCs. The receptor was derived from a man aged 35 to 55 in good health and CMV-seronegative. The CDR3 spells CASSLDSGGTYEQYF. In DNA form, the CDR3 reads TGCGCCAGCAGCTTGGATAGCGGGGGGACCTACGAGCAGTACTTC.